This TCR beta chain appears in the sequencing data of a study of blood T cell repertoires in COVID-19. Study information: Sites in the United States, Italy and Spain provided acute and convalescent COVID-19 samples. PBMCs, B-cell-depleted T cells, or T cells were the source of the cDNA or gDNA that made up the material.

In the authors' workflow: Nucleated cell counts were estimated from reference gene primer amplification. The protocol was immunoSEQ multiplex PCR, while the TCRdb copy is restricted to in-frame clones and leaves out a portion. D and trimming come from the DNA, and the V and J calls and clone size come from that table. The data show about 330,000 clones, around 89% seen once. This clone turned up a few times. V lost 3 bases and J lost 7; bases outside the gene matches: 7. The CDR3 covers 16 residues. Germline loops: CDR1 KGHDR, CDR2 SFDVKD. Input material: peripheral blood. The J gene is TRBJ2-2, the V gene TRBV24-1; 10 bases match TRBD2. The TCR originated in a man between 18 and 29 years old who had recovered from COVID-19. In nucleotides, the CDR3 is TGTGCCACCAGTGATGCCAGCGGGAGGGCCCACGGGGAGCTGTTTTTT. It translates to CATSDASGRAHGELFF.